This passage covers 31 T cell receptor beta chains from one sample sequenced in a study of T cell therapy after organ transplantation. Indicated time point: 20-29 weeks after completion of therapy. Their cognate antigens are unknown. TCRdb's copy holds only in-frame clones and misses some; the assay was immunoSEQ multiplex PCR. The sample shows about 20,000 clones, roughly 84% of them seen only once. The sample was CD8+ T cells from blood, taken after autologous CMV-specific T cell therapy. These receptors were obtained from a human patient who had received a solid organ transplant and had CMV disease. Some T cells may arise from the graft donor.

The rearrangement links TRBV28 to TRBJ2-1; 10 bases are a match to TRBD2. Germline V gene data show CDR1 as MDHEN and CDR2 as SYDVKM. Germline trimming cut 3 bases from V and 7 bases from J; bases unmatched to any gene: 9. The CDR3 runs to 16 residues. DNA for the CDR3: TGTGCCAGCAGTTTCCCTCTAGCGGGAGATCTAAATGAGCAGTTCTTC. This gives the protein CASSFPLAGDLNEQFF.

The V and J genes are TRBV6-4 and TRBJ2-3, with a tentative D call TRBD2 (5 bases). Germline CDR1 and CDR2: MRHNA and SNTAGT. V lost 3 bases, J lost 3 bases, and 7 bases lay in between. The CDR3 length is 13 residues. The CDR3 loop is CASSERETDTQYF. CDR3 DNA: TGTGCCAGCAGTGAAAGGGAGACAGATACGCAGTATTTT.

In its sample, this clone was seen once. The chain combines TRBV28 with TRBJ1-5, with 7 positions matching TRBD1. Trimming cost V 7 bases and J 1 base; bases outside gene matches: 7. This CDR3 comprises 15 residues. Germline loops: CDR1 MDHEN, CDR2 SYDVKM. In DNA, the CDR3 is TGTGCCAGCAACGGACCAGGGGGGAGCAATCAGCCCCAGCATTTT. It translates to CASNGPGGSNQPQHF. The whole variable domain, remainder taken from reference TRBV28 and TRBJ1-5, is DVKVTQSSRYLVKRTGEKVFLECVQDMDHENMFWYRQDPGLGLRLIYFSYDVKMKEKGDIPEGYSVSREKKERFSLILESASTNQTSMYLCASNGPGGSNQPQHFGDGTRLSIL.

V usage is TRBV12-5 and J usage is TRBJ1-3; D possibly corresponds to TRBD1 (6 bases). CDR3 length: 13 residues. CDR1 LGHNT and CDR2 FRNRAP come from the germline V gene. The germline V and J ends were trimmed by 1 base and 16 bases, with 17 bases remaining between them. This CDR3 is CASGLDLGGLGYF. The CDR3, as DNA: TGTGCTAGTGGTTTGGACTTAGGGGGTCTTGGGTATTTT.

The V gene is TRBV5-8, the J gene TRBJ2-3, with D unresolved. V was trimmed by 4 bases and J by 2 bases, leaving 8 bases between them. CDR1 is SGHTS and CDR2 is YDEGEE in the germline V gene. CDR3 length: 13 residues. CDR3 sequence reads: CASSPENTDTQYF. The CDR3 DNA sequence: TGTGCCAGCAGCCCCGAGAACACAGATACGCAGTATTTT.

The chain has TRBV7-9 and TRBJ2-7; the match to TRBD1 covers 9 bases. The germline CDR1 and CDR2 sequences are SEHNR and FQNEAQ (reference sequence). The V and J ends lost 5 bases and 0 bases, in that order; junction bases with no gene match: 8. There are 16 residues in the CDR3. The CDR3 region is CASSTVGTGSSYEQYF. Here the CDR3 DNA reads TGTGCCAGCAGCACCGTCGGGACAGGGAGCTCCTACGAGCAGTACTTC.

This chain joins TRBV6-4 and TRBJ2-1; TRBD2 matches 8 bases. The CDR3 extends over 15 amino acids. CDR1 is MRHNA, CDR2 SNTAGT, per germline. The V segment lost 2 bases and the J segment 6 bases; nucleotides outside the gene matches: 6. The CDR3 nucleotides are TGTGCCAGCAGTGACGAAGCGGGGGCATCCAATGAGCAGTTCTTC. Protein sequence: CASSDEAGASNEQFF.

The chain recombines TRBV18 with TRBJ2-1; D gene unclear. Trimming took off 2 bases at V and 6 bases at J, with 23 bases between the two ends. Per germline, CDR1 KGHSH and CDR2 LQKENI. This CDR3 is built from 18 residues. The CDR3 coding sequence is TGTGCCAGCTCACCAAGTCGAATCTCACAGTTGTCCCTCAATGAGCAGTTCTTC. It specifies CASSPSRISQLSLNEQFF.

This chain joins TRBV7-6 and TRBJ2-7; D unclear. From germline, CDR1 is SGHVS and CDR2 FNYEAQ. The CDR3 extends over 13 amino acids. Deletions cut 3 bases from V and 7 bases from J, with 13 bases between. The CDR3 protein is CASSFGELEEQYF. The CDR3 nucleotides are TGTGCCAGCAGCTTTGGGGAACTCGAGGAGCAGTACTTC. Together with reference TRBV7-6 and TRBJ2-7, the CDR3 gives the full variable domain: GAGVSQSPRYKVTKRGQDVALRCDPISGHVSLYWYRQALGQGPEFLTYFNYEAQQDKSGLPNDRFSAERPEGSISTLTIQRTEQRDSAMYRCASSFGELEEQYFGPGTRLTVT.

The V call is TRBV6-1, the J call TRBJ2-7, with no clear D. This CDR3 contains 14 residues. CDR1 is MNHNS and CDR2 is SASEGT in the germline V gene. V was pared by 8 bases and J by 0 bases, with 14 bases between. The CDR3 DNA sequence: TGTGCCAGCCCCCAAAACGAATACTCCTACGAGCAGTACTTC. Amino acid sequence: CASPQNEYSYEQYF.

Written as DNA, the CDR3 is TGTGCCAGCAGCTCGACAGGGGCAGGACCCGGGGAGCTGTTTTTT. The encoded protein is CASSSTGAGPGELFF. The chain has TRBV5-4 and TRBJ2-2; 8 positions match TRBD1. From germline, CDR1 is SGHNT and CDR2 YYREEE (reference sequence). The length of the CDR3 is 15 residues. After removal of 3 bases from V and 6 bases from J, the junction contained 7 bases not matched to a gene. Drawing the rest from reference TRBV5-4 and TRBJ2-2, the complete variable domain is ETGVTQSPTHLIKTRGQQVTLRCSSQSGHNTVSWYQQALGQGPQFIFQYYREEENGRGNFPPRFSGLQFPNYSSELNVNALELDDSALYLCASSSTGAGPGELFFGEGSRLTVL.

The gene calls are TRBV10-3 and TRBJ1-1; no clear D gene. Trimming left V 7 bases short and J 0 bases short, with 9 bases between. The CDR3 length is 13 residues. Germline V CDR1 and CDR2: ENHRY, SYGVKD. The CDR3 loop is CAITQDMNTEAFF. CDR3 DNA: TGTGCCATCACTCAGGATATGAACACTGAAGCTTTCTTT.

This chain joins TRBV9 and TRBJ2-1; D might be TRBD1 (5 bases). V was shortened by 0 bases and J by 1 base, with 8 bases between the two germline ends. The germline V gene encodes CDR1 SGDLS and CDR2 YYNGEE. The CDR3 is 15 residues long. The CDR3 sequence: CASSVEGVSYNEQFF. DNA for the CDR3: TGTGCCAGCAGCGTAGAAGGGGTTTCCTACAATGAGCAGTTCTTC.

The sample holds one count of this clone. The CDR3 is CASSLGQGIYEQYF. The CDR3 region has the DNA TGTGCCAGCAGCTTAGGACAGGGGATCTACGAGCAGTACTTC. J is TRBJ2-7 and V is TRBV11-2; TRBD1 agrees at 8 bases. The germline gives CDR1 SGHAT, CDR2 FQNNGV. There are 14 residues in the CDR3. The trim removed 1 base at V and 3 bases at J, leaving 2 bases unmatched.

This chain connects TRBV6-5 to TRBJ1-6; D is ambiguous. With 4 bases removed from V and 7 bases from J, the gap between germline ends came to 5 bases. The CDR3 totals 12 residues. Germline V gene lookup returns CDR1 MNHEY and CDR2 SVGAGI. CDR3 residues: CASSLANSPLHF. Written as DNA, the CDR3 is TGTGCCAGCAGTTTGGCGAATTCACCCCTCCACTTT.

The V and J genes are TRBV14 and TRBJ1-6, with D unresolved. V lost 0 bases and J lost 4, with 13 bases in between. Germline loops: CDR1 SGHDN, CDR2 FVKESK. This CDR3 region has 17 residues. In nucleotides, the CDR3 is TGTGCCAGCAGCCAAGACGCCGGTTACGGTTATAATTCACCCCTCCACTTT. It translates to CASSQDAGYGYNSPLHF.

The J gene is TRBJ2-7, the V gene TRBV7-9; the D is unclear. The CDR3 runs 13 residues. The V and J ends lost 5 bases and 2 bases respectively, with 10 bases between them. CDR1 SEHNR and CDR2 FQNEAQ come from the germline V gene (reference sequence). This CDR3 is CASSPTFAYEQYF. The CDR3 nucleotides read TGTGCCAGCAGCCCGACCTTCGCCTACGAGCAGTACTTC.

The CDR3 sequence: CASSLEFSSGNQETQYF. CDR3 nucleotide sequence: TGTGCCAGCAGCTTAGAATTTTCTAGCGGAAACCAAGAGACCCAGTACTTC. This rearrangement joins TRBV7-9 to TRBJ2-5; TRBD2 matches 7 bases. CDR1 and CDR2 (germline): SEHNR, FQNEAQ (reference sequence). J was trimmed by 0 bases and V by 1 base; bases with no gene match: 8. CDR3 length: 17 amino acids.

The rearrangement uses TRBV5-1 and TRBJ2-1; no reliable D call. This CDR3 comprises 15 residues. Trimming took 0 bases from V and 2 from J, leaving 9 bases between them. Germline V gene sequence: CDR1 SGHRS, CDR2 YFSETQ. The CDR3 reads CASSLEVLTYNEQFF. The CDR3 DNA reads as TGCGCCAGCAGCTTGGAGGTCCTCACCTACAATGAGCAGTTCTTC.

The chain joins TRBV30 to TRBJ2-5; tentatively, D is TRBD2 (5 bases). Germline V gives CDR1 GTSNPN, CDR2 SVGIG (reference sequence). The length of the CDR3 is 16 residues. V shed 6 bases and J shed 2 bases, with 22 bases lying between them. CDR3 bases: TGTGCCTGTACAGACGGGGTAGGACGCACGCAAGAGACCCAGTACTTC. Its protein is CACTDGVGRTQETQYF.

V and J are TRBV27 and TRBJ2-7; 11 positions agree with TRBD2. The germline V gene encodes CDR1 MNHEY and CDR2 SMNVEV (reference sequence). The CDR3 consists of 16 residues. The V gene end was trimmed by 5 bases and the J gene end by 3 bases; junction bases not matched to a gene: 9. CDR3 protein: CASSIGTSGLLYEQYF. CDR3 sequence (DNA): TGTGCCAGCAGTATCGGGACTAGCGGACTACTCTACGAGCAGTACTTC.

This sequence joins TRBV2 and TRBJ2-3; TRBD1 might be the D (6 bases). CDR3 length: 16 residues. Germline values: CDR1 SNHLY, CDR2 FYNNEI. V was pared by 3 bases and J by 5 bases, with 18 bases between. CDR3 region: CASSDPPQGPRDTQYF. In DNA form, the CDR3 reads TGTGCCAGCAGTGATCCCCCACAGGGCCCCCGAGATACGCAGTATTTT.

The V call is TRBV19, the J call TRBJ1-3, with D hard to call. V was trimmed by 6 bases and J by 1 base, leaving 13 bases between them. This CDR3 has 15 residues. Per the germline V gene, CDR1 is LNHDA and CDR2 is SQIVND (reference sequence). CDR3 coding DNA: TGTGCCAGTAGCTGGACGGGCTCATCTGGAAACACCATATATTTT. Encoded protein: CASSWTGSSGNTIYF.

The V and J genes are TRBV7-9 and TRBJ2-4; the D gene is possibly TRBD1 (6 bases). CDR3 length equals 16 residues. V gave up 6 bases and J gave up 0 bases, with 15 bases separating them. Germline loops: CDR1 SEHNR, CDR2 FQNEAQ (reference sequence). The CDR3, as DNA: TGTGCCAGCAGTGCTACGACAGGCTTAGCCAAAAACATTCAGTACTTC. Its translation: CASSATTGLAKNIQYF.

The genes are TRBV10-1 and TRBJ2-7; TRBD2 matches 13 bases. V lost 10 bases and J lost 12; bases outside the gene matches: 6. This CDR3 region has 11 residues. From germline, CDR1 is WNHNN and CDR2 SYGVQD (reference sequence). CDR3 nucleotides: TGCGCCACCGGGACTAGCGGGATCCGGTACTTC. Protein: CATGTSGIRYF.

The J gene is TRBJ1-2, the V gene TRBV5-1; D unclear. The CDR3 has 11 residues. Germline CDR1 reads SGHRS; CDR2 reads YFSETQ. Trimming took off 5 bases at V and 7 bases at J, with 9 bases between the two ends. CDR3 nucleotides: TGCGCCAGCAGTGAGGGTCCTGGCTACACCTTC. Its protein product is CASSEGPGYTF.

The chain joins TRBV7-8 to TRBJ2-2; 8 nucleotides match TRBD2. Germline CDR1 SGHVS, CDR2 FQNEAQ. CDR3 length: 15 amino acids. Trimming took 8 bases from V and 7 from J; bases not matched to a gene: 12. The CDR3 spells CASLPTVGGVGELFF. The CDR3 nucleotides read TGTGCCAGCCTCCCTACTGTCGGGGGGGTCGGGGAGCTGTTTTTT.

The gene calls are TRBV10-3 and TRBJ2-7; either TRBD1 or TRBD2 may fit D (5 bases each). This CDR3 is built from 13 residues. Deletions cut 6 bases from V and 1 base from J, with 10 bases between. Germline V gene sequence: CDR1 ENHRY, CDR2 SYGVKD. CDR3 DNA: TGTGCCATCAGGTGGGACGGATCCTACGAGCAGTACTTC. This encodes CAIRWDGSYEQYF.

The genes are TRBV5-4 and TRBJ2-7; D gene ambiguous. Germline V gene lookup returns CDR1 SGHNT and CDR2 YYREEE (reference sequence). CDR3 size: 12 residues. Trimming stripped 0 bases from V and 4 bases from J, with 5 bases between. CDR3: CASSLEFYEQYF. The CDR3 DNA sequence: TGTGCCAGCAGCTTGGAGTTTTACGAGCAGTACTTC.

The chain's CDR3 is CASTEGRGPHTQYF. The CDR3 nucleotides are TGTGCCAGCACTGAAGGCAGGGGCCCTCATACGCAGTATTTT. The chain employs TRBV19 and TRBJ2-3; perhaps TRBD1 as D (6 bases). CDR1 and CDR2 from the germline V gene are LNHDA and SQIVND (reference sequence). Trimming took 9 bases from V and 7 from J, leaving 20 bases between them. The CDR3 is 14 residues long.

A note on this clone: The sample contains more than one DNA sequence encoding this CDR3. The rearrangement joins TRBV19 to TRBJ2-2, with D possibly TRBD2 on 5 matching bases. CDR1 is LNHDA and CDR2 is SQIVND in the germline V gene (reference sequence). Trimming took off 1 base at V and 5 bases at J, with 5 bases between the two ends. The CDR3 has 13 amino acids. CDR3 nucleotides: TGTGCCAGTAGTATAGCGGGGACCGGGGAGCTGTTTTTT. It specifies CASSIAGTGELFF.